These T cell receptor beta chains were read from a single sample in a study of T-cell reconstitution after alpha-beta-depleted transplantation in children. TCRdb analysed the PCR reads with MiXCR anew, one entry per CDR3 protein. Of around 370,000 distinct CDR3 sequences in the sample, 10% to 13% are singletons; the top ten hold 2% to 2.5%. The source was PBMCs from the stem cell graft donor, collected from the stem cell graft. These receptors came from a human donor who donated a stem cell graft to a child with acute lymphoblastic leukemia. CDR3s include the opening cysteine and the closing phenylalanine or tryptophan. The D gene is left open where the match is weak. Only some rows state a clone size, as once, few, many or a class for expanded clones.

V gene	D gene	clone size	J gene	CDR3 protein	CDR3 DNA
TRBV12-3/TRBV12-4	TRBD2	few	TRBJ2-7	CASSFLASGLEQYF	TGTGCCAGCAGTTTTCTGGCTAGCGGGCTTGAGCAGTACTTC
TRBV7-9	.	few	TRBJ2-4	CASYPLGGGSFVIQYF	TGTGCCAGCTACCCGCTCGGTGGAGGGTCATTTGTCATTCAGTACTTC
TRBV19	.	many	TRBJ2-2	CASRPQGILHGELFF	TGTGCCAGTAGACCCCAGGGGATCTTGCACGGGGAGCTGTTTTTT
TRBV4-3	.	many	TRBJ1-1	CASSQEPNTEAFF	TGCGCCAGCAGCCAAGAGCCGAACACTGAAGCTTTCTTT
TRBV5-6	TRBD2	many	TRBJ2-1	CASSPLAGGLSNEQFF	TGTGCCAGCAGCCCGTTAGCGGGAGGGCTCAGCAATGAGCAGTTCTTC
TRBV27	.	.	TRBJ2-2	CASGGLANTGELFF	TGTGCCAGCGGGGGGCTCGCGAACACCGGGGAGCTGTTTTTT
TRBV7-9	.	.	TRBJ2-3	CASSLVVADTQYF	TGTGCCAGCAGCTTAGTCGTTGCAGATACGCAGTATTTT
TRBV7-2	.	few	TRBJ2-7	CASSLGTGQGGGEQYF	TGTGCCAGCAGCTTAGGTACCGGACAGGGCGGGGGTGAGCAGTACTTC
TRBV5-6	.	few	TRBJ2-7	CASSPIPGRVSYEQYF	TGTGCCAGCAGCCCAATTCCGGGACGGGTGTCCTACGAGCAGTACTTC
TRBV30	.	.	TRBJ2-7	CAWDLTGTEQYF	TGTGCCTGGGATCTGACAGGGACTGAGCAGTACTTC
TRBV12-3/TRBV12-4	.	few	TRBJ1-2	CASSFGVYGYTF	TGTGCCAGCAGTTTCGGGGTTTATGGCTACACCTTC
TRBV6-1	.	.	TRBJ2-3	CATTPRGTDTQYF	TGTGCCACCACACCCAGGGGAACAGATACGCAGTATTTT
TRBV6-2/TRBV6-3	TRBD1	.	TRBJ2-7	CASSSSGQFYSYEQYF	TGTGCCAGCAGTTCATCGGGACAGTTTTACTCCTACGAGCAGTACTTC
TRBV5-1	.	many	TRBJ2-3	CASSPGPSTDTQYF	TGCGCCAGCAGCCCCGGACCGAGCACAGATACGCAGTATTTT
TRBV29-1	TRBD1	.	TRBJ2-7	CSVPGTGVYEQYF	TGCAGCGTTCCAGGGACAGGAGTCTACGAGCAGTACTTC
TRBV14	TRBD2	.	TRBJ2-2	CASSRIAGVGTGELFF	TGTGCCAGCAGCCGTATTGCGGGAGTTGGCACCGGGGAGCTGTTTTTT
TRBV5-1	.	few	TRBJ2-5	CASSIYQETQYF	TGCGCCAGCAGCATTTACCAAGAGACCCAGTACTTC
TRBV5-1	TRBD2	.	TRBJ2-1	CAIPTRNGIAGEDDEQFF	TGCGCCATCCCGACCCGTAACGGGATTGCGGGAGAGGACGATGAGCAGTTCTTC
TRBV5-1	.	.	TRBJ2-6	CASSFTGSGANVLTF	TGCGCCAGCAGCTTTACAGGGTCGGGGGCCAACGTCCTGACTTTC
TRBV20-1	TRBD2	.	TRBJ2-3	CSARGLAGLGDTQYF	TGCAGTGCTAGGGGACTAGCGGGGTTGGGCGATACGCAGTATTTT
TRBV27	TRBD1	few	TRBJ1-5	CASSQQGNNQPQHF	TGTGCCAGCAGTCAACAGGGGAACAATCAGCCCCAGCATTTT
TRBV2	TRBD1	few	TRBJ2-2	CASSEFGTGTQTGELFF	TGTGCCAGCAGTGAATTTGGGACAGGGACACAGACCGGGGAGCTGTTTTTT
TRBV7-9	TRBD2	many	TRBJ2-7	CASSLAAGGPVYYEQYF	TGTGCCAGCAGCTTAGCGGCGGGAGGGCCAGTTTACTACGAGCAGTACTTC
TRBV28	TRBD2	few	TRBJ2-1	CASRAVRTSGTDEQFF	TGTGCCAGCAGGGCCGTAAGGACTAGCGGGACGGATGAGCAGTTCTTC
TRBV21-1	.	few	TRBJ2-7	CASDRDRDYEQYF	TGTGCCAGCGACCGGGACCGAGACTACGAGCAGTACTTC
TRBV4-3	TRBD2	few	TRBJ2-7	CASSQDASFRGLAGGIGSYEQYF	TGCGCCAGCAGCCAAGATGCCTCCTTTCGGGGACTAGCGGGAGGGATCGGCTCCTACGAGCAGTACTTC
TRBV20-1	TRBD2	.	TRBJ2-1	CSARDLGLAGGPPYNEQFF	TGCAGTGCTAGAGATCTCGGACTAGCGGGAGGGCCCCCGTACAATGAGCAGTTCTTC
TRBV5-1	.	few	TRBJ2-7	CASSLRHGSGEQYF	TGCGCCAGCAGCCTAAGACACGGTTCAGGGGAGCAGTACTTC
TRBV5-6	.	few	TRBJ2-1	CASSLARGAYNEQFF	TGTGCCAGCAGCTTGGCCAGGGGAGCCTACAATGAGCAGTTCTTC
TRBV4-1	.	.	TRBJ2-1	CASSRLGGLDEQFF	TGCGCCAGCAGCCGTCTGGGGGGCCTCGATGAGCAGTTCTTC
TRBV12-3/TRBV12-4	.	.	TRBJ1-4	CASSLGGRVGGGEKLFF	TGTGCCAGCAGTTTAGGAGGGCGGGTCGGCGGGGGTGAAAAACTGTTTTTT
TRBV5-6	TRBD1	many	TRBJ2-1	CASSPDRGAYNEQFF	TGTGCCAGCAGCCCTGACAGGGGGGCCTACAATGAGCAGTTCTTC
TRBV3-1	.	.	TRBJ2-7	CASSQAGRDYEQYF	TGTGCCAGCAGCCAGGCGGGCCGGGATTACGAGCAGTACTTC
TRBV12-3/TRBV12-4	TRBD1	few	TRBJ2-5	CASTPGTGQETQYF	TGTGCCAGCACCCCTGGGACAGGCCAAGAGACCCAGTACTTC
TRBV4-1	.	few	TRBJ1-5	CASSQADGQPQHF	TGCGCCAGCAGCCAAGCGGATGGTCAGCCCCAGCATTTT
TRBV5-1	.	few	TRBJ2-7	CASADAGPSSGEQYF	TGCGCCAGCGCCGATGCTGGGCCATCGTCGGGCGAGCAGTACTTC
TRBV4-2	TRBD2	few	TRBJ2-3	CASSQLSLAASTDTQYF	TGTGCCAGCAGCCAACTATCCCTAGCGGCCTCCACAGATACGCAGTATTTT
TRBV7-3	.	few	TRBJ1-2	CASSALGKRRYGYTF	TGTGCCAGCAGCGCCCTAGGTAAACGGCGCTATGGCTACACCTTC
TRBV7-3	.	.	TRBJ1-1	CATRAGNTEAFF	TGTGCCACGCGCGCTGGGAACACTGAAGCTTTCTTT
TRBV6-2/TRBV6-3	.	few	TRBJ1-1	CASRSAGENTEAFF	TGTGCCAGCAGAAGCGCAGGCGAGAACACTGAAGCTTTCTTT
TRBV14	.	.	TRBJ1-2	CASSLIPPDAFNYGYTF	TGTGCCAGCAGCCTGATCCCTCCTGACGCCTTTAACTATGGCTACACCTTC
TRBV7-9	TRBD1	few	TRBJ1-1	CASSFQGGAFF	TGTGCCAGCAGCTTTCAGGGGGGAGCTTTCTTT
TRBV27	.	.	TRBJ1-5	CASSQRGYGPQHF	TGTGCCAGCAGCCAGCGGGGGTACGGACCCCAGCATTTT
TRBV7-9	.	few	TRBJ2-3	CASSQGTSRITDTQYF	TGTGCCAGCAGCCAAGGGACTTCCCGGATCACAGATACGCAGTATTTT
TRBV11-2	.	.	TRBJ2-1	CASSPTWDEQFF	TGTGCCAGCAGCCCCACTTGGGATGAGCAGTTCTTC